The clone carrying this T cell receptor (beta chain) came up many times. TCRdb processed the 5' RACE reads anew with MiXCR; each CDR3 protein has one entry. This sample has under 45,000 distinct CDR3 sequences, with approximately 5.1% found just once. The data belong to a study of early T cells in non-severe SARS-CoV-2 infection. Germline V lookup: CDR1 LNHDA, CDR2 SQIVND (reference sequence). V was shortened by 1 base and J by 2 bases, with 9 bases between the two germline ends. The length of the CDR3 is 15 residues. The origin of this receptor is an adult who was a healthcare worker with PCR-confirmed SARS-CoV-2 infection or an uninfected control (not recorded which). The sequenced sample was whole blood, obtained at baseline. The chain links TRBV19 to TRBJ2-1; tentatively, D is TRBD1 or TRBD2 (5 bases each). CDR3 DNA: TGTGCCAGTAGTATAGTGGGGGATCCCTACAATGAGCAGTTCTTC. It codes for CASSIVGDPYNEQFF.